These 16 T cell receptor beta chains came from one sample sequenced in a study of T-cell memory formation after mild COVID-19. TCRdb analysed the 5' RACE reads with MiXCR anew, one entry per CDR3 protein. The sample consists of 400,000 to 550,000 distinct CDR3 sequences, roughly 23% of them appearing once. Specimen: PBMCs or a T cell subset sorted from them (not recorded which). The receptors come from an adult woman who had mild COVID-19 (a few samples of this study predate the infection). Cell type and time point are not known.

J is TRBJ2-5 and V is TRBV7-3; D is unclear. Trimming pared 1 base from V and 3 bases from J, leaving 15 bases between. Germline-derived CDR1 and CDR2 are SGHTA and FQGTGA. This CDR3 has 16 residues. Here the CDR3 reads CASSLRPVAGEETQYF. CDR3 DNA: TGTGCCAGCAGCTTAAGGCCGGTGGCTGGGGAAGAGACCCAGTACTTC. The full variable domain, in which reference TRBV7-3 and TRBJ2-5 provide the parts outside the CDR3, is GAGVSQTPSNKVTEKGKYVELRCDPISGHTALYWYRQSLGQGPEFLIYFQGTGAADDSGLPNDRFFAVRPEGSVSTLKIQRTERGDSAVYLCASSLRPVAGEETQYFGPGTRLLVL.

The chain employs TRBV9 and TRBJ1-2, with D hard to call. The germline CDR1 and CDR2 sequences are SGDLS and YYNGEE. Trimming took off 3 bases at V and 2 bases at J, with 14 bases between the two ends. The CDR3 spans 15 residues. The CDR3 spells CASSGPERPNYGYTF. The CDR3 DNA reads TGTGCCAGCAGCGGACCGGAGAGACCAAACTATGGCTACACCTTC.

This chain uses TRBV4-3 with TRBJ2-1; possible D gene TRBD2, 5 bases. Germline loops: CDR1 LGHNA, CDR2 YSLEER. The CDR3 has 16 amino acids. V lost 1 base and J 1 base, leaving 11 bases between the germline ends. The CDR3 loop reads CASSQGRGPSYNEQFF. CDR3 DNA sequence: TGCGCCAGCAGCCAAGGTAGAGGGCCTTCCTACAATGAGCAGTTCTTC.

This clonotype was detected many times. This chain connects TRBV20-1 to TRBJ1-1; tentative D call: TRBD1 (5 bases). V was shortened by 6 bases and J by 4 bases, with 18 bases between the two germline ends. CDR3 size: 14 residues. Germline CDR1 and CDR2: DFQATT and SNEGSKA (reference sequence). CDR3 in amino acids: CSATTVDAGTEAFF. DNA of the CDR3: TGCAGTGCCACGACAGTGGACGCGGGCACTGAAGCTTTCTTT.

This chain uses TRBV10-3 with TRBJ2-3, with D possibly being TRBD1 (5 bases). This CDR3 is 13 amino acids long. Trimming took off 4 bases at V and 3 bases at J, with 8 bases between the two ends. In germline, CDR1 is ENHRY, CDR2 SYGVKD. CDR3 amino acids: CAISVQGTDTQYF. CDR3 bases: TGTGCCATCAGTGTGCAGGGAACAGATACGCAGTATTTT.

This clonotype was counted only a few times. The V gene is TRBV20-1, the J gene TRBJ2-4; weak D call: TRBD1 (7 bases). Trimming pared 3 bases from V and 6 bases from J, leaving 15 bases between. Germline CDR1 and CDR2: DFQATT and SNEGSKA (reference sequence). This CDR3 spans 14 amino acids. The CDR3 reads CSARAGGSGNIQYF. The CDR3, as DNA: TGCAGTGCTAGGGCAGGGGGGTCAGGAAACATTCAGTACTTC.

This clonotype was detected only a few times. The CDR3 region is CATSSRLAGDDEQFF. The CDR3, as DNA: TGTGCCACCAGCAGTAGACTAGCGGGGGACGATGAGCAGTTCTTC. J is TRBJ2-1 and V is TRBV15; the match to TRBD2 covers 12 bases. Germline V gene lookup returns CDR1 LNHNV and CDR2 YYDKDF (reference sequence). The J segment lost 8 bases and the V segment lost 3 bases, leaving 5 bases of the junction unmatched. The CDR3 loop spans 15 amino acids.

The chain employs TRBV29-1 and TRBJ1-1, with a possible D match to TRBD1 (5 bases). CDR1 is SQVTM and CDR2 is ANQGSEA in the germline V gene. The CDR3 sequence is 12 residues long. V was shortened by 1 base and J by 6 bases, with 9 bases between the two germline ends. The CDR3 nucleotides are TGCAGCGTTGAAGCAGGGTTCTCTGAAGCTTTCTTT. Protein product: CSVEAGFSEAFF.

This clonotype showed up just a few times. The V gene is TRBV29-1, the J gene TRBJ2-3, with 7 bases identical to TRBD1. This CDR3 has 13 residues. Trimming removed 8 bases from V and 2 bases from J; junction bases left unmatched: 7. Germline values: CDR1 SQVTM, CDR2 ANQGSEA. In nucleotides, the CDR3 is TGCAGCTCTCAGACAGGGTACACAGATACGCAGTATTTT. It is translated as CSSQTGYTDTQYF.

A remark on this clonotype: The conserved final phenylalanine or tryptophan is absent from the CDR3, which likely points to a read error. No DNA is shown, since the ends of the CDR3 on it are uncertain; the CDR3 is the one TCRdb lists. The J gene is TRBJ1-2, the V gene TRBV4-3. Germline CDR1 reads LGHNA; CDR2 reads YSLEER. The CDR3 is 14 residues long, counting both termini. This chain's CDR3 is CASSQDTAAGLRFP.

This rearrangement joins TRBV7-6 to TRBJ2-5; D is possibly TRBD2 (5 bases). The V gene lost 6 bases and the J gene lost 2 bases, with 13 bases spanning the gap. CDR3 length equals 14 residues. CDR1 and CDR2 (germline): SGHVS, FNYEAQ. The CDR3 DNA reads TGTGCCAGCAGTCGGGATTTGGGGCAAGAGACCCAGTACTTC. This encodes CASSRDLGQETQYF.

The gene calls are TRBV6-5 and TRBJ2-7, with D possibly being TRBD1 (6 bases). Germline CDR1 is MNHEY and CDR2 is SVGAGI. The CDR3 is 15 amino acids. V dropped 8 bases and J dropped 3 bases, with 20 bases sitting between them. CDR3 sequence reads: CASQGQSSSDYEQYF. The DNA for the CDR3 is TGTGCCAGCCAAGGACAGTCAAGTTCGGACTACGAGCAGTACTTC.

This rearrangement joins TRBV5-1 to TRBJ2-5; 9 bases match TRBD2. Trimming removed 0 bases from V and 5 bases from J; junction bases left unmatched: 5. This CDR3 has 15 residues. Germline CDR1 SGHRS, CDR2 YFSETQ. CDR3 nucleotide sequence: TGCGCCAGCAGCTTGGTTCAGCGGGGGGCTGAGACCCAGTACTTC. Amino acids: CASSLVQRGAETQYF.

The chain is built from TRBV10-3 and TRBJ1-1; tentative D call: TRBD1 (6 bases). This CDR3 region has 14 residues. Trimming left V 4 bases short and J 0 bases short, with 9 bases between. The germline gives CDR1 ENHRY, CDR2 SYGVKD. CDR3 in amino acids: CAISGGQMNTEAFF. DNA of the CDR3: TGTGCCATCAGTGGAGGACAGATGAACACTGAAGCTTTCTTT.

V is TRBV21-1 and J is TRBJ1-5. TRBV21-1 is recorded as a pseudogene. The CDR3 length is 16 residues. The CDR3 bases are TGTGCCAGCAGCAGTCTGAAGGAGAACAGCAATCAGCCCCAGCATTTT. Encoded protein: CASSSLKENSNQPQHF.

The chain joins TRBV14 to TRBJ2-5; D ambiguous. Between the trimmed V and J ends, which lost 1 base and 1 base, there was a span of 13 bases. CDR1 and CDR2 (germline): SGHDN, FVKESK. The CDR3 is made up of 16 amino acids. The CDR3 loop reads CASSQVVGAPQETQYF. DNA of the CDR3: TGTGCCAGCAGCCAAGTAGTCGGAGCTCCCCAAGAGACCCAGTACTTC. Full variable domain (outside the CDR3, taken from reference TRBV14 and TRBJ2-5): EAGVTQFPSHSVIEKGQTVTLRCDPISGHDNLYWYRRVMGKEIKFLLHFVKESKQDESGMPNNRFLAERTGGTYSTLKVQPAELEDSGVYFCASSQVVGAPQETQYFGPGTRLLVL.